The 17 T cell receptor beta chains presented below share a single source sample, sequenced in a study of T cell repertoires in cytomegalovirus infection. No cognate antigen is known for these TCRs. One entry per CDR3 protein results from TCRdb running MiXCR on the reads. The sample consists of under 850,000 distinct CDR3 sequences, around 35% of them appearing once. The sequences come from cultured PBMCs, collected from culture after CMV antigen stimulation. The origin of the receptors is a human donor in good health (CMV status not recorded). Some clones in this sample may be carry-over from other donors' samples.

The rearrangement joins TRBV19 to TRBJ1-5; no definite D call. The CDR3 is 14 amino acids. The V and J ends lost 3 bases and 5 bases respectively, with 11 bases between them. Germline V gene lookup returns CDR1 LNHDA and CDR2 SQIVND (reference sequence). CDR3 residues: CASSIGVFYQPQHF. In DNA form, the CDR3 reads TGTGCCAGTAGTATTGGTGTTTTCTATCAGCCCCAGCATTTT.

This clonotype was detected only a few times. The chain carries TRBV28 and TRBJ2-2; TRBD2 agrees at 9 bases. This CDR3 is 15 amino acids long. Germline-derived CDR1 and CDR2 are MDHEN and SYDVKM. The trim removed 5 bases at V and 7 bases at J, leaving 8 bases unmatched. The CDR3 loop reads CASSPPRLAVGELFF. The CDR3 DNA is TGTGCCAGCAGTCCCCCTCGACTAGCGGTCGGGGAGCTGTTTTTT. The full variable domain, completed using reference TRBV28 and TRBJ2-2, is DVKVTQSSRYLVKRTGEKVFLECVQDMDHENMFWYRQDPGLGLRLIYFSYDVKMKEKGDIPEGYSVSREKKERFSLILESASTNQTSMYLCASSPPRLAVGELFFGEGSRLTVL.

This clonotype has just a few counts. This sequence joins TRBV12-3 or TRBV12-4 and TRBJ1-6; D is possibly TRBD1 (5 bases). This CDR3 comprises 16 residues. The V end lost 4 bases, the J end lost 0 bases, and 10 bases lay between the germline ends. In DNA, the CDR3 is TGTGCCAGCAGTTACCGACAGAGCTCCTATAATTCACCCCTCCACTTT. Translated: CASSYRQSSYNSPLHF.

The rearrangement joins TRBV12-3 or TRBV12-4 to TRBJ2-1; 7 bases fit TRBD2. This CDR3 comprises 15 residues. The ends lost 5 bases at V and 5 bases at J; junction bases unmatched: 9. CDR3 DNA sequence: TGTGCCAGCAGTGGACTAGAGGGAACACACAATGAGCAGTTCTTC. It yields the protein CASSGLEGTHNEQFF.

The chain links TRBV7-9 to TRBJ2-7; possible D gene TRBD2, 5 bases. The V end lost 2 bases, the J end lost 4 bases, and 12 bases lay between the germline ends. The germline CDR1 and CDR2 sequences are SEHNR and FQNEAQ (reference sequence). The CDR3 spans 14 residues. CDR3 loop: CASSLLSGGYEQYF. The CDR3 DNA reads TGTGCCAGCAGCTTACTAAGCGGAGGTTACGAGCAGTACTTC. Combining the CDR3 with reference TRBV7-9 and TRBJ2-7 gives the whole variable domain DTGVSQNPRHKITKRGQNVTFRCDPISEHNRLYWYRQTLGQGPEFLTYFQNEAQLEKSRLLSDRFSAERPKGSFSTLEIQRTEQGDSAMYLCASSLLSGGYEQYFGPGTRLTVT.

The chain employs TRBV7-9 and TRBJ2-1; 11 positions match TRBD2. The germline V gene has CDR1 SEHNR and CDR2 FQNEAQ (reference sequence). The CDR3 is made up of 22 amino acids. Trimming cost V 3 bases and J 1 base; bases outside gene matches: 20. For the CDR3, the DNA is TGTGCCAGCAGCTTCTACCCGGGGGCCGCGGTAGCGGGAGGGCCATCCTACAATGAGCAGTTCTTC. The encoded protein is CASSFYPGAAVAGGPSYNEQFF.

This clonotype was detected a few times. The chain links TRBV6-2 or TRBV6-3 to TRBJ2-2; a weak D match, TRBD2 (6 bases). The CDR3 totals 19 residues. The V gene lost 5 bases and the J gene lost 3 bases, with 25 bases spanning the gap. Germline loops: CDR1 MNHEY, CDR2 SVGEGT. The CDR3 coding sequence is TGTGCCAGCAGTCCCCGGGATAGCGGCATAAGGGGTGACACCGGGGAGCTGTTTTTT. It is translated as CASSPRDSGIRGDTGELFF.

This rearrangement joins TRBV7-4 to TRBJ2-3; no definite D call. V lost 5 bases and J 6 bases, leaving 15 bases between the germline ends. CDR1 is SGHVT, CDR2 SQSDAQ, per germline. This CDR3 spans 14 amino acids. CDR3 coding DNA: TGTGCCAGCAGCCAAGGGATGCCCCCTGATACGCAGTATTTT. It codes for CASSQGMPPDTQYF.

The chain combines TRBV20-1 with TRBJ2-7; D ambiguous. V lost 6 bases and J lost 4, with 13 bases in between. The CDR3 sequence is 12 residues long. Germline-derived CDR1 and CDR2 are DFQATT and SNEGSKA (reference sequence). DNA of the CDR3: TGCAGTGCCCCGGTTCAGTCTTACGAGCAGTACTTC. Translation gives CSAPVQSYEQYF.

The J gene is TRBJ1-2, the V gene TRBV5-4; D call uncertain. CDR1 and CDR2 from the germline V gene are SGHNT and YYREEE (reference sequence). The V gene lost 1 base and the J gene lost 2 bases, with 12 bases spanning the gap. The CDR3 is made up of 15 amino acids. The CDR3 DNA is TGTGCCAGCAGCTTGTGGGGAGACGGGAACTATGGCTACACCTTC. It codes for CASSLWGDGNYGYTF. Drawing the rest from reference TRBV5-4 and TRBJ1-2, the complete variable domain is ETGVTQSPTHLIKTRGQQVTLRCSSQSGHNTVSWYQQALGQGPQFIFQYYREEENGRGNFPPRFSGLQFPNYSSELNVNALELDDSALYLCASSLWGDGNYGYTFGSGTRLTVV.

In this sample, this clonotype turned up a few times. The chain links TRBV5-6 to TRBJ1-1, with 8 bases fitting TRBD1. This CDR3 spans 15 amino acids. CDR1 is SGHDT and CDR2 is YYEEEE in the germline V gene. Trimming removed 3 bases from V and 0 bases from J; junction bases left unmatched: 4. The CDR3 sequence is CASSSGTGMNTEAFF. The DNA of the CDR3 is TGTGCCAGCAGCTCGGGGACAGGTATGAACACTGAAGCTTTCTTT.

J is TRBJ2-2 and V is TRBV5-1; 9 bases are shared with TRBD1. The CDR3 length is 13 residues. Germline V gene data show CDR1 as SGHRS and CDR2 as YFSETQ. J lost 5 bases, V lost 7 bases, and 3 bases had no gene match. CDR3 nucleotide sequence: TGCGCCAGCCGGGACAGGGAAACCGGGGAGCTGTTTTTT. Translated, it gives CASRDRETGELFF. The whole variable domain, remainder taken from reference TRBV5-1 and TRBJ2-2, is KAGVTQTPRYLIKTRGQQVTLSCSPISGHRSVSWYQQTPGQGLQFLFEYFSETQRNKGNFPGRFSGRQFSNSRSEMNVSTLELGDSALYLCASRDRETGELFFGEGSRLTVL.

This clonotype was detected many times. The CDR3 DNA reads TGTGCCAGCAGCTTAGGCGGGACGTTCACAGATACGCAGTATTTT. Protein product: CASSLGGTFTDTQYF. The chain couples TRBV7-2 to TRBJ2-3, with D possibly being TRBD2 (6 bases). The V gene's germline CDR1 is SGHTA and CDR2 FQGNSA. V dropped 1 base and J dropped 2 bases, with 10 bases sitting between them. This CDR3 has 15 amino acids.

The gene calls are TRBV30 and TRBJ2-1; D possibly corresponds to TRBD2 (5 bases). The CDR3 covers 12 residues. Germline V lookup: CDR1 GTSNPN, CDR2 SVGIG (reference sequence). V lost 5 bases to trimming and J lost 6 bases, with 11 bases between them. CDR3 residues: CAWGESVNEQFF. As DNA, the CDR3 is TGTGCCTGGGGGGAGTCGGTCAATGAGCAGTTCTTC.

In its sample, this clonotype was seen a few times. The chain is built from TRBV7-2 and TRBJ1-1, with unresolved D. The germline V gene has CDR1 SGHTA and CDR2 FQGNSA. CDR3 length: 14 amino acids. V lost 4 bases to trimming and J lost 0 bases, with 9 bases between them. In DNA, the CDR3 is TGTGCCAGCAGCTCAGGCATCATGAACACTGAAGCTTTCTTT. Encoded protein: CASSSGIMNTEAFF.

This chain uses TRBV7-9 with TRBJ2-2; D remains ambiguous. V gave up 8 bases and J gave up 2 bases, with 6 bases separating them. Germline CDR1 and CDR2: SEHNR and FQNEAQ (reference sequence). The CDR3 is 12 amino acids. The CDR3, as DNA: TGTGCCAGCGCACAAAACACCGGGGAGCTGTTTTTT. Translating gives CASAQNTGELFF.

There are a few counts of this clonotype. This sequence joins TRBV11-2 and TRBJ1-5; D unclear. CDR3 size: 15 residues. The germline CDR1 and CDR2 sequences are SGHAT and FQNNGV. With 1 base removed from V and 2 bases from J, the gap between germline ends came to 9 bases. CDR3 DNA: TGTGCCAGCAGCTTAGTGGCAGGACGCAATCAGCCCCAGCATTTT. Encoded protein: CASSLVAGRNQPQHF.